This T cell receptor beta chain was profiled in a study of tumor-infiltrating lymphocytes in oesophageal squamous cell carcinoma. TCRdb used MiXCR to reprocess the PCR reads, holding one entry per CDR3 protein. This table holds some 22,000 distinct CDR3 sequences, around 35% found once. The CDR3 extends over 15 amino acids. Germline V gene data show CDR1 as SGHVS and CDR2 as FQNEAQ. The V and J ends lost 2 bases and 0 bases respectively, with 8 bases between them. This receptor was identified in a male donor with esophageal squamous cell carcinoma. Sequencing was done on a sample of esophageal tumor tissue. The chain carries TRBV7-8 and TRBJ2-1, with D possibly TRBD2 on 5 matching bases. DNA of the CDR3: TGTGCCAGCAGCTTACGGGATAACTCCTACAATGAGCAGTTCTTC. As protein: CASSLRDNSYNEQFF. Complete variable domain (other parts from reference TRBV7-8 and TRBJ2-1): GAGVSQSPRYKVAKRGQDVALRCDPISGHVSLFWYQQALGQGPEFLTYFQNEAQLDKSGLPSDRFFAERPEGSVSTLKIQRTQQEDSAVYLCASSLRDNSYNEQFFGPGTRLTVL.